This TCR beta chain was observed in a study of blood T cell repertoires in COVID-19. Study context: The origin of the acute and convalescent COVID-19 samples was the United States, Italy and Spain. PBMCs, B-cell-depleted T cells, or T cells were the source of the cDNA or gDNA that made up the material.

In the source study's methods: Reference gene primers were amplified, and this amplification served to estimate nucleated cell counts. Data came from immunoSEQ multiplex PCR; TCRdb stores just in-frame clones and leaves some out. The V and J calls and clone size come from that table; D and trimming were worked out from the DNA. Counted here are some 530,000 clones, over 75% occurring once; the ten biggest clones make up 3.2%. The CDR3 loop spans 12 amino acids. Germline CDR1 reads SGHKS; CDR2 reads YYEKEE (reference sequence). Trimming removed 3 bases from V and 5 bases from J, with 5 bases in between.

This TCR derives from a human donor in a cohort sampled during active COVID-19. The V and J genes are TRBV5-5 and TRBJ2-2; D remains ambiguous. The sequenced material came from peripheral blood. Here the CDR3 DNA reads TGTGCCAGCAGCTACGGGACCGGGGAGCTGTTTTTT. Its protein is CASSYGTGELFF.